The 30 T cell receptor beta chains presented below share a single source sample, sequenced in a study of OX40 agonist ivuxolimab in advanced cancers. Sequencing was performed with immunoSEQ multiplex PCR; in TCRdb, only in-frame clones are kept and a portion is missing. The repertoire has 30,000 to 35,000 clones, 90% of them found once; the top ten carry roughly 29%. The source was CD4+ or CD8+ T cells sorted from blood, collected in a trial of the OX40 agonist ivuxolimab. The receptor set was obtained from an adult with an advanced solid tumor such as melanoma, head and neck, liver or kidney cancer.

J is TRBJ2-5 and V is TRBV28; 9 nucleotides agree with TRBD1. The V gene's germline CDR1 is MDHEN and CDR2 SYDVKM. The trim removed 5 bases at V and 7 bases at J, leaving 14 bases unmatched. The CDR3 contains 16 residues. The CDR3 loop is CASSQGTGKGLLTQYF. In DNA, the CDR3 is TGTGCCAGCAGTCAGGGGACAGGGAAGGGGTTGTTGACCCAGTACTTC.

J is TRBJ1-1 and V is TRBV19, with a possible D match to TRBD1 (6 bases). Trimming shortened V by 4 bases and J by 5 bases, and 17 bases separated the two germline ends. This CDR3 contains 15 residues. CDR1 is LNHDA, CDR2 SQIVND, per germline (reference sequence). The DNA for the CDR3 is TGTGCCAGTAGTACCCAGGGGTTAAGACGAACTGAAGCTTTCTTT. The encoded protein is CASSTQGLRRTEAFF.

The V and J genes are TRBV6-6 and TRBJ1-1, with D maybe TRBD1 (5 bases). This CDR3 has 11 residues. Trimming cost V 6 bases and J 4 bases, with 6 bases left between them. Germline CDR1 and CDR2: MNHNY and SVGAGI (reference sequence). The CDR3 DNA sequence: TGTGCCAGCAGGGGGGGCACTGAAGCTTTCTTT. It translates to CASRGGTEAFF.

The DNA of the CDR3 is TGTGCCAGCAGCCCCACTAGCCGGGTCGACGAGCAGTACTTC. It codes for CASSPTSRVDEQYF. V and J are TRBV7-8 and TRBJ2-7; perhaps TRBD2 as D (6 bases). The CDR3 runs to 14 residues. V lost 5 bases and J 5 bases, leaving 16 bases between the germline ends. In germline, CDR1 is SGHVS, CDR2 FQNEAQ. The full variable domain, with the rest looked up from reference TRBV7-8 and TRBJ2-7, is GAGVSQSPRYKVAKRGQDVALRCDPISGHVSLFWYQQALGQGPEFLTYFQNEAQLDKSGLPSDRFFAERPEGSVSTLKIQRTQQEDSAVYLCASSPTSRVDEQYFGPGTRLTVT.

The chain combines TRBV5-8 with TRBJ2-3, with TRBD1 matching 9 bases. The junction had 6 bases not matched to a gene; V was cut back by 0 bases and J by 4 bases. Per the germline V gene, CDR1 is SGHTS and CDR2 is YDEGEE. This CDR3 comprises 16 residues. This CDR3 reads CASSLGDRVGADTQYF. For the CDR3, the DNA is TGTGCCAGCAGCTTGGGGGACAGGGTTGGGGCAGATACGCAGTATTTT.

The chain links TRBV13 to TRBJ2-7; a weak D match, TRBD2 (5 bases). V was cut by 5 bases and J by 0 bases, with 8 bases left in between. Per germline, CDR1 PRHDT and CDR2 FYEKMQ (reference sequence). This CDR3 comprises 13 residues. This chain's CDR3 is CASSSDYSYEQYF. In DNA, the CDR3 is TGTGCCAGCAGCAGTGACTACTCCTACGAGCAGTACTTC.

The CDR3 protein is CASSLKHQAPYNSPLHF. The CDR3 DNA follows: TGTGCCAGCTCGCTAAAACACCAGGCCCCCTATAATTCACCCCTCCACTTT. V gene TRBV19 combines with J gene TRBJ1-6; D is ambiguous. Looked up from germline, CDR1 is LNHDA and CDR2 is SQIVND (reference sequence). The CDR3 is made up of 17 amino acids. Deletions cut 9 bases from V and 2 bases from J, with 20 bases between.

The chain has TRBV15 and TRBJ2-7, with TRBD1 matching 9 bases. CDR3 length: 15 residues. CDR1 is LNHNV, CDR2 YYDKDF, per germline (reference sequence). V dropped 5 bases and J dropped 5; count of bases not matched to a gene: 10. CDR3 region: CATSSRDRALDEQYF. The CDR3 DNA reads TGTGCCACCAGCTCCCGGGACAGGGCTTTAGACGAGCAGTACTTC.

The chain links TRBV9 to TRBJ2-1; D is possibly TRBD2 (6 bases). The germline V gene encodes CDR1 SGDLS and CDR2 YYNGEE. The V and J ends lost 4 bases and 4 bases respectively, with 15 bases between them. CDR3 length: 15 residues. The CDR3 is CASSQWGDGYNEQFF. For the CDR3, the DNA is TGTGCCAGCAGCCAGTGGGGGGACGGGTACAATGAGCAGTTCTTC.

V gene TRBV7-9 combines with J gene TRBJ2-5, with 12 bases aligning to TRBD1. The CDR3 has 15 amino acids. V shed 5 bases and J 3 bases; nucleotides not matched to a gene: 4. Germline loops: CDR1 SEHNR, CDR2 FQNEAQ (reference sequence). CDR3 DNA sequence: TGTGCCAGCAGCGAGGGACAGGGGGCGAAAGAGACCCAGTACTTC. It specifies CASSEGQGAKETQYF.

This sequence joins TRBV9 and TRBJ1-4; D may be TRBD1 (6 bases). Germline V CDR1 and CDR2: SGDLS, YYNGEE. The CDR3 consists of 15 residues. V lost 4 bases, J lost 1 base, and 11 bases lay in between. The CDR3 reads CASSPEGGTNEKLFF. The DNA for the CDR3 is TGTGCCAGCAGCCCAGAAGGGGGAACTAATGAAAAACTGTTTTTT.

The chain uses TRBV4-3 and TRBJ1-3; D not resolved. This CDR3 contains 16 residues. Germline loops: CDR1 LGHNA, CDR2 YSLEER. V was pared by 0 bases and J by 0 bases, with 9 bases between. CDR3 DNA: TGCGCCAGCAGCCAAGATTTGGCAGACTCTGGAAACACCATATATTTT. Its translation is CASSQDLADSGNTIYF.

The CDR3 reads CASSARGTVGQGDVGELFF. The CDR3 coding sequence is TGTGCCAGCAGCGCCCGAGGGACTGTGGGACAGGGGGACGTCGGGGAGCTGTTTTTT. The chain employs TRBV9 and TRBJ2-2; 11 bases align to TRBD1. V lost 3 bases and J lost 7; bases outside the gene matches: 17. The CDR3 loop spans 19 amino acids. Germline assignment: CDR1 SGDLS and CDR2 YYNGEE. The variable domain in full, completed from reference TRBV9 and TRBJ2-2, reads DSGVTQTPKHLITATGQRVTLRCSPRSGDLSVYWYQQSLDQGLQFLIQYYNGEERAKGNILERFSAQQFPDLHSELNLSSLELGDSALYFCASSARGTVGQGDVGELFFGEGSRLTVL.

This chain joins TRBV11-2 and TRBJ1-1, with D possibly being TRBD1 (6 bases). The germline CDR1 and CDR2 sequences are SGHAT and FQNNGV. The CDR3 sequence is 15 residues long. V was clipped by 4 bases and J by 5 bases, with 17 bases between them. The CDR3 loop is CASSSLGGTKTEAFF. CDR3 DNA: TGTGCCAGCAGCTCTCTCGGGGGCACTAAGACTGAAGCTTTCTTT.

The chain recombines TRBV5-1 with TRBJ2-5; 8 bases match TRBD1. The J call could be wrong; TRBJ2-7 is a better fit for the DNA end. This CDR3 spans 16 amino acids. In germline, CDR1 is SGHRS, CDR2 YFSETQ. CDR3 nucleotides: TGCGCCAGCAGCTTTGCACAGGGGGGCAGCTCCTACGAGCAGTACTTC. Its translation is CASSFAQGGSSYEQYF.

V usage is TRBV4-3 and J usage is TRBJ2-7; 9 bases match TRBD1. Germline V gives CDR1 LGHNA, CDR2 YSLEER. The CDR3 runs to 15 residues. The junction had 7 bases not matched to a gene; V was cut back by 3 bases and J by 4 bases. In DNA, the CDR3 is TGCGCCAGCAGCCAGGCGACAGGGGGGTTTTACGAGCAGTACTTC. Translating gives CASSQATGGFYEQYF.

This sequence joins TRBV7-9 and TRBJ2-5; 7 bases line up with TRBD2. The CDR3 contains 13 residues. The V gene's germline CDR1 is SEHNR and CDR2 FQNEAQ (reference sequence). With 5 bases clipped from V and 6 bases from J, the junction kept 6 bases outside the gene matches. CDR3 bases: TGTGCCAGCAGCCCTGGACTAGAGCAGACCCAGTACTTC. This translates into CASSPGLEQTQYF.

This rearrangement joins TRBV10-2 to TRBJ2-3; D is perhaps TRBD1 (5 bases). Germline CDR1 is WSHSY and CDR2 is SAAADI. CDR3 length: 15 residues. With 2 bases removed from V and 2 bases from J, the gap between germline ends came to 11 bases. CDR3 nucleotide sequence: TGCGCCAGCAGTGAGCCAGGGTCTAACACAGATACGCAGTATTTT. The encoded protein is CASSEPGSNTDTQYF.

The CDR3 coding sequence is TGTGCCAGCAGCCTTGTGGAGGGAGTCTACGAGCAGTACTTC. This codes for CASSLVEGVYEQYF. The V call is TRBV5-4, the J call TRBJ2-7; a weak D match, TRBD2 (6 bases). The V end was cut by 4 bases, the J end by 3 bases, with 14 bases between. The CDR3 has 14 amino acids. Looked up from germline, CDR1 is SGHNT and CDR2 is YYREEE (reference sequence).

The CDR3 DNA sequence: TGTGCCAGCAGCTTGTCATTCGACACAGATACGCAGTATTTT. This gives the protein CASSLSFDTDTQYF. The chain has TRBV7-6 and TRBJ2-3; D unclear. The germline V gene has CDR1 SGHVS and CDR2 FNYEAQ. The CDR3 has 14 amino acids. V shed 3 bases and J shed 2 bases, with 9 bases lying between them.

The genes are TRBV5-1 and TRBJ2-7, with D tentatively TRBD1 (5 bases). Germline lookup yields CDR1 SGHRS and CDR2 YFSETQ. The V end lost 7 bases, the J end lost 0 bases, and 11 bases lay between the germline ends. The CDR3 extends over 13 amino acids. The CDR3 DNA reads as TGCGCCAGCCAACTGGACAACTCCTACGAGCAGTACTTC. It codes for CASQLDNSYEQYF.

With respect to this clone: The sample carries other DNA sequences with the same CDR3. The chain combines TRBV6-5 with TRBJ2-3; TRBD1 might be the D (5 bases). V lost 0 bases and J lost 6, with 7 bases in between. This CDR3 comprises 13 residues. Germline V CDR1 and CDR2: MNHEY, SVGAGI. In DNA form, the CDR3 reads TGTGCCAGCAGTTACTCAGGGGCGGATACGCAGTATTTT. It codes for CASSYSGADTQYF.

The rearrangement uses TRBV2 and TRBJ1-1, with D possibly being TRBD1 (5 bases). The CDR3 contains 15 residues. V dropped 2 bases and J dropped 6 bases, with 16 bases sitting between them. Germline V lookup: CDR1 SNHLY, CDR2 FYNNEI. The CDR3 region is CASSEPEGGDAEAFF. The CDR3 nucleotides read TGTGCCAGCAGTGAACCCGAGGGCGGGGACGCTGAAGCTTTCTTT.

This clone appeared once. CDR3: CASSLRWQSNNEQFF. The CDR3, as DNA: TGTGCCAGCAGCTTACGGTGGCAGTCTAACAATGAGCAGTTCTTC. The V and J genes are TRBV7-8 and TRBJ2-1; no clear D gene. The CDR3 contains 15 residues. Germline V gene data show CDR1 as SGHVS and CDR2 as FQNEAQ. The V end was cut by 2 bases, the J end by 5 bases, with 13 bases between. The full variable domain, its missing parts supplied by reference TRBV7-8 and TRBJ2-1, is GAGVSQSPRYKVAKRGQDVALRCDPISGHVSLFWYQQALGQGPEFLTYFQNEAQLDKSGLPSDRFFAERPEGSVSTLKIQRTQQEDSAVYLCASSLRWQSNNEQFFGPGTRLTVL.

The genes are TRBV30 and TRBJ1-1; possibly TRBD1 for D (6 bases). V was pared by 4 bases and J by 8 bases, with 14 bases between. This CDR3 is built from 12 residues. In germline, CDR1 is GTSNPN, CDR2 SVGIG (reference sequence). The CDR3 region is CAWTYGQPEAFF. The CDR3 bases are TGTGCCTGGACCTATGGACAGCCGGAAGCTTTCTTT.

The chain carries TRBV11-2 and TRBJ2-5; no reliable D call. The germline V and J ends were trimmed by 3 bases and 5 bases, with 7 bases remaining between them. The CDR3 has 12 residues. The germline gives CDR1 SGHAT, CDR2 FQNNGV. The CDR3 sequence is CASSFVGETQYF. Written as DNA, the CDR3 is TGTGCCAGCAGCTTTGTCGGCGAGACCCAGTACTTC.

The CDR3 loop reads CASSQGTGVIYGYTF. The CDR3 nucleotides read TGTGCCAGCAGCCAAGGGACAGGGGTAATATATGGCTACACCTTC. The J gene is TRBJ1-2, the V gene TRBV11-2, with TRBD1 identical over 10 bases. The CDR3 sequence is 15 residues long. Germline values: CDR1 SGHAT, CDR2 FQNNGV. Unmatched junction bases numbered 8, after V lost 5 bases and J lost 5 bases.

The chain has TRBV20-1 and TRBJ2-1; 8 bases align to TRBD2. Trimming at V came to 3 bases and at J to 15 bases, leaving 7 bases not matched to a gene. CDR3 length equals 11 residues. Germline-derived CDR1 and CDR2 are DFQATT and SNEGSKA (reference sequence). CDR3: CSARKAGASFF. DNA of the CDR3: TGCAGTGCTAGGAAAGCGGGAGCTTCGTTCTTC.

The chain employs TRBV15 and TRBJ2-3; TRBD1 matches 8 bases. V shed 5 bases and J 1 base; nucleotides not matched to a gene: 5. This CDR3 is 15 amino acids long. Germline assignment: CDR1 LNHNV and CDR2 YYDKDF (reference sequence). CDR3 sequence (DNA): TGTGCCACCAGCTCACCGGGACAGGGCACAGATACGCAGTATTTT. Translated, it gives CATSSPGQGTDTQYF. The entire variable domain, with the rest obtained from reference TRBV15 and TRBJ2-3, is as follows: DAMVIQNPRYQVTQFGKPVTLSCSQTLNHNVMYWYQQKSSQAPKLLFHYYDKDFNNEADTPDNFQSRRPNTSFCFLDIRSPGLGDTAMYLCATSSPGQGTDTQYFGPGTRLTVL.

This clone appeared a single time. The J gene is TRBJ1-3, the V gene TRBV2, with D perhaps matching TRBD1 (6 bases). The V gene's germline CDR1 is SNHLY and CDR2 FYNNEI. V shed 2 bases and J shed 0 bases, with 23 bases lying between them. CDR3 length: 20 amino acids. The CDR3 bases are TGTGCCAGCAGTGAACTCGTGTGGAGGGCAGGGGCCCACTCTGGAAACACCATATATTTT. Residues: CASSELVWRAGAHSGNTIYF.